The present T cell receptor (beta chain) was sequenced within a study of CD8 T cells in Susac syndrome. Study findings and constraints: It was in TEMRA cells and active patients that Susac CD8+ clonal expansion peaked. Within total CD8+ repertoires, over 15 Susac-specific public clones were found, and within CD8+ TEMRA repertoires, five.

Random hexamers were used to reverse transcribe an amount of about 0.45 to 1 ug RNA. One entry per CDR3 protein, called by TCRdb with MiXCR from the immunoSEQ multiplex PCR reads. In the table there are some 140,000 distinct CDR3 sequences, roughly 94% of which are singletons. With regard to this clonotype: Its target is unknown.

Trimming stripped 8 bases from V and 2 bases from J, with 13 bases between. The germline CDR1 and CDR2 sequences are SGHVS and FQNEAQ. This CDR3 comprises 14 residues. The chain is built from TRBV7-8 and TRBJ2-1, with D possibly TRBD2 on 7 matching bases. Sequenced material: CD8+ T cells from PBMCs. The sequence was collected from a human donor with Susac syndrome. The CDR3 region has the DNA TGTGCCAGCTGGAAGGGGGGGACCTACAATGAGCAGTTCTTC. Encoded protein: CASWKGGTYNEQFF.